The next 10 T cell receptor beta chains were all read from a single sample in a study of blood T cell repertoires in COVID-19. The assay was immunoSEQ multiplex PCR, and TCRdb's table has in-frame clones only and misses some. The sample lists 95,000 to 150,000 clones; 55% to 75% were seen once. Sequencing used peripheral blood. The receptor source for this set is a human donor with acute or convalescent COVID-19. The donor label of this sample is uncertain.

V is TRBV11-2 and J is TRBJ1-3; D remains unclear. With 4 bases removed from V and 4 bases from J, the gap between germline ends came to 11 bases. Germline lookup yields CDR1 SGHAT and CDR2 FQNNGV. There are 14 residues in the CDR3. CDR3 loop: CASSSRLHGNTIYF. The CDR3 nucleotides are TGTGCCAGCAGCTCAAGACTGCACGGAAACACCATATATTTT.

The rearrangement links TRBV5-1 to TRBJ2-2; maybe TRBD1 (6 bases). This CDR3 spans 14 amino acids. Germline-derived CDR1 and CDR2 are SGHRS and YFSETQ. V was shortened by 1 base and J by 6 bases, with 10 bases between the two germline ends. CDR3 DNA sequence: TGCGCCAGCAGCTTGCAAGACAGGTCCGGGGAGCTGTTTTTT. It codes for CASSLQDRSGELFF.

The chain combines TRBV11-2 with TRBJ2-1, with 9 nucleotides matching TRBD2. The germline V gene has CDR1 SGHAT and CDR2 FQNNGV. Trimming at V came to 3 bases and at J to 2 bases, leaving 5 bases not matched to a gene. This CDR3 contains 16 residues. CDR3 in amino acids: CASSLLRGGAYNEQFF. The CDR3 DNA sequence: TGTGCCAGCAGCTTGTTACGCGGGGGGGCCTACAATGAGCAGTTCTTC.

The V call is TRBV18, the J call TRBJ2-1; D might be TRBD2 (7 bases). The CDR3 covers 15 residues. Germline V lookup: CDR1 KGHSH, CDR2 LQKENI. V lost 4 bases and J lost 4, with 14 bases in between. The chain's CDR3 is CASSLRGALYNEQFF. The CDR3 DNA sequence: TGTGCCAGCTCACTACGGGGGGCTTTGTACAATGAGCAGTTCTTC.

In its sample, this clone was seen a few times. The J gene is TRBJ1-1, the V gene TRBV6-1; 9 bases agree with TRBD1. CDR3 length: 13 amino acids. The germline gives CDR1 MNHNS, CDR2 SASEGT. With V trimmed by 2 bases and J by 10 bases, 5 bases remained unmatched. Here the CDR3 reads CASSERGTGRAFF. The CDR3 DNA follows: TGTGCCAGCAGTGAAAGGGGGACAGGGAGAGCTTTCTTT.

The J gene is TRBJ1-5, the V gene TRBV6-5, with D possibly matching TRBD1 (6 bases). Per germline, CDR1 MNHEY and CDR2 SVGAGI. CDR3 size: 13 residues. V was clipped by 7 bases and J by 4 bases, with 11 bases between them. The CDR3 spells CASTRGENQPQHF. The CDR3 nucleotides read TGTGCCAGCACCAGGGGAGAGAATCAGCCCCAGCATTTT.

The V call is TRBV6-6, the J call TRBJ1-5; no firm D call. This CDR3 contains 15 residues. V dropped 6 bases and J dropped 2 bases, with 14 bases sitting between them. The germline V gene has CDR1 MNHNY and CDR2 SVGAGI (reference sequence). CDR3 sequence reads: CASRPKAGGNQPQHF. The CDR3 bases are TGTGCCAGCAGACCCAAGGCGGGCGGCAATCAGCCCCAGCATTTT.

V gene TRBV7-9 combines with J gene TRBJ2-3, with 8 bases that match TRBD2. The CDR3 spans 15 residues. Germline lookup yields CDR1 SEHNR and CDR2 FQNEAQ (reference sequence). The trim removed 6 bases at V and 5 bases at J, leaving 10 bases unmatched. The CDR3 reads CASRGSAGEQDTQYF. In DNA form, the CDR3 reads TGTGCCAGCAGGGGGTCAGCGGGGGAGCAAGATACGCAGTATTTT.

This clone was observed a few times. The chain is built from TRBV30 and TRBJ2-7; a possible D gene is TRBD1 (6 bases). Trimming took 0 bases from V and 5 from J, leaving 20 bases between them. The CDR3 extends over 16 amino acids. From germline, CDR1 is GTSNPN and CDR2 SVGIG (reference sequence). The CDR3 spells CAWSVRHGTYIHEQYF. DNA of the CDR3: TGTGCCTGGAGTGTACGCCACGGGACATACATACACGAGCAGTACTTC. The full variable domain, completed using reference TRBV30 and TRBJ2-7, is SQTIHQWPATLVQPVGSPLSLECTVEGTSNPNLYWYRQAAGRGLQLLFYSVGIGQISSEVPQNLSASRPQDRQFILSSKKLLLSDSGFYLCAWSVRHGTYIHEQYFGPGTRLTVT.

The gene calls are TRBV27 and TRBJ1-2, with D possibly matching TRBD1 (5 bases). The CDR3 runs 15 residues. Germline assignment: CDR1 MNHEY and CDR2 SMNVEV (reference sequence). V lost 4 bases to trimming and J lost 2 bases, with 14 bases between them. CDR3 protein: CASSSSGTVNYGYTF. Here the CDR3 DNA reads TGTGCCAGCAGTTCTAGCGGGACGGTCAACTATGGCTACACCTTC.